This passage covers 7 T cell receptor beta chains from one sample sequenced in a study of beta chain features in type 1 diabetes. Study-wide findings and caveats: Within each of all four CD4+ subsets, Type 1 diabetes patients had TCRB CDR3s that were moderately but significantly shorter.

The entirety of the isolated RNA underwent reverse transcription, so expressed TCRB transcripts were sequenced. Method: immunoSEQ multiplex PCR; TCRdb's copy keeps in-frame clones and lacks some. The sample holds about 650,000 clones; around an eighth are singletons and the top ten take 0.095% to 0.15%. These receptors have no identified antigens. The sequenced sample was naive CD4+ T cells from blood. The origin of the receptors is a man aged 30 to 45 with type 1 diabetes.

This sequence joins TRBV29-1 and TRBJ1-1; D is undetermined. Germline values: CDR1 SQVTM, CDR2 ANQGSEA. This CDR3 spans 12 amino acids. Trimming stripped 7 bases from V and 1 base from J, with 10 bases between. Here the CDR3 reads CSGTSANTEAFF. The CDR3 coding sequence is TGCAGCGGGACCTCAGCGAACACTGAAGCTTTCTTT.

This chain uses TRBV11-1 with TRBJ2-1, with a weak D call TRBD2 (7 bases). Germline V gene data show CDR1 as SGHAT and CDR2 as FQDESV (reference sequence). The CDR3 runs to 16 residues. The V end was cut by 5 bases, the J end by 2 bases, with 16 bases between. CDR3 nucleotides: TGTGCCAGCAGCGCCTTTTCGGGGGGCACCTACAATGAGCAGTTCTTC. Protein sequence: CASSAFSGGTYNEQFF.

In the case of this clone: The sample has other DNA sequences that encode this CDR3 too. The chain uses TRBV6-6 and TRBJ1-5; the D is unclear. The CDR3 is 11 amino acids. Trimming stripped 5 bases from V and 1 base from J, with 0 bases between. Per germline, CDR1 MNHNY and CDR2 SVGAGI (reference sequence). The CDR3 DNA reads as TGTGCCAGCAGTAGCAATCAGCCCCAGCATTTT. This codes for CASSSNQPQHF.

This rearrangement joins TRBV11-3 to TRBJ2-3; D is unresolved. This CDR3 region has 12 residues. V lost 5 bases and J lost 0, with 3 bases in between. Germline V gene sequence: CDR1 SGHNT, CDR2 YENEEA. The CDR3 DNA follows: TGTGCCAGCAGCGCTAGCACAGATACGCAGTATTTT. This translates into CASSASTDTQYF. The full variable domain, its missing parts supplied by reference TRBV11-3 and TRBJ2-3, is EAGVVQSPRYKIIEKKQPVAFWCNPISGHNTLYWYLQNLGQGPELLIRYENEEAVDDSQLPKDRFSAERLKGVDSTLKIQPAELGDSAVYLCASSASTDTQYFGPGTRLTVL.

A remark on this clone: Other nucleotide sequences in the sample specify the same CDR3. J is TRBJ2-5 and V is TRBV28; no clear D gene. The germline gives CDR1 MDHEN, CDR2 SYDVKM. V lost 6 bases and J 1 base, leaving 6 bases between the germline ends. The CDR3 spans 12 residues. The CDR3 loop is CASSLPQETQYF. The CDR3 nucleotides read TGTGCCAGCAGCCTCCCCCAAGAGACCCAGTACTTC.

This clone has just a few counts. CDR3 in DNA: TGTGCCAGCAGACAGGGGGCAGGGAACTATGGCTACACCTTC. It encodes CASRQGAGNYGYTF. The J gene is TRBJ1-2, the V gene TRBV2, with TRBD1 matching 9 bases. This CDR3 contains 14 residues. Germline-derived CDR1 and CDR2 are SNHLY and FYNNEI. Losses at the gene ends were 6 bases for V and 2 bases for J; bases not matched to a gene: 4. Full variable domain (missing parts from reference TRBV2 and TRBJ1-2): EPEVTQTPSHQVTQMGQEVILRCVPISNHLYFYWYRQILGQKVEFLVSFYNNEISEKSEIFDDQFSVERPDGSNFTLKIRSTKLEDSAMYFCASRQGAGNYGYTFGSGTRLTVV.

This clone was detected a few times. The chain links TRBV15 to TRBJ1-5; D is undetermined. V shed 0 bases and J shed 2 bases, with 5 bases lying between them. The length of the CDR3 is 14 residues. Germline CDR1 reads LNHNV; CDR2 reads YYDKDF (reference sequence). The CDR3 loop is CATSRDVRNQPQHF. In DNA form, the CDR3 reads TGTGCCACCAGCAGAGATGTGCGCAATCAGCCCCAGCATTTT.